Sequencing of this TCR beta chain was carried out in a study of blood T cell repertoires in COVID-19. The overall study: The origin of the acute and convalescent COVID-19 samples was the United States, Italy and Spain.

Produced via immunoSEQ multiplex PCR; TCRdb's table is partial and in-frame only. The sample shows 180,000 or so clones, approximately 80% of them seen only once. The CDR3 consists of 20 residues. The germline V gene has CDR1 LNHNV and CDR2 YYDKDF (reference sequence). J was trimmed by 4 bases and V by 0 bases; bases with no gene match: 10. This chain links TRBV15 with TRBJ2-1; 15 nucleotides agree with TRBD2. The sample comprised PBMCs or T cells enriched from blood (not recorded which). The receptor was derived from a man between 60 and 75 years old who had been exposed to COVID-19. In DNA form, the CDR3 reads TGTGCCACCAGCAGAGATCTCCGGACTAGCGGGAGGGCCGGGTACAATGAGCAGTTCTTC. It specifies CATSRDLRTSGRAGYNEQFF.